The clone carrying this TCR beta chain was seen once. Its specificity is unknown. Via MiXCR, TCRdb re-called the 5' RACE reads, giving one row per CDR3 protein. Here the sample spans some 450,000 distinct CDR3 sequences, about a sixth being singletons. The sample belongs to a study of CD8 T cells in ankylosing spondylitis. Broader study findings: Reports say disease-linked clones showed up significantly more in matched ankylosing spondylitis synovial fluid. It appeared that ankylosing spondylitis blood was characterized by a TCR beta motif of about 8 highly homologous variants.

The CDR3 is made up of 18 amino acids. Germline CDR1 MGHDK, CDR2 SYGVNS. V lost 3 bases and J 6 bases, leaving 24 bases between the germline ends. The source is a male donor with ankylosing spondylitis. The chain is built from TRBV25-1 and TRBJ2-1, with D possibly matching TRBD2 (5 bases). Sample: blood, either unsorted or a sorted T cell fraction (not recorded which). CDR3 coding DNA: TGTGCCAGCAGTGACAGGATAGGAGGAGGCCGAGGACCCAATGAGCAGTTCTTC. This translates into CASSDRIGGGRGPNEQFF.